These T cell receptor beta chains were read from a single sample in a study of T cell repertoires in cytomegalovirus infection. TCRdb redid the calling of the reads with MiXCR, one entry per CDR3 protein. The profile shows 650,000 to 850,000 distinct CDR3 sequences, just under 30% of them singletons. Antigen specificity for these receptors is unknown. Here the sequenced sample was cultured CD8+ T cells from PBMCs, taken from culture after CMV antigen stimulation. These receptors were collected from a human donor in good health (CMV status not recorded). Some clones in this sample may be carry-over from other donors' samples. Both conserved end residues are part of each CDR3. The order of the fields is V gene, J gene, CDR3 protein.

v_call: TRBV28; j_call: TRBJ2-4; cdr3_aa: CASSLMSGGNIQYF
v_call: TRBV7-6; j_call: TRBJ1-1; cdr3_aa: CASSSSAQQGMNTEAFF
v_call: TRBV4-1; j_call: TRBJ2-3; cdr3_aa: CASSQFTSDTDTQYF
v_call: TRBV6-2/TRBV6-3; j_call: TRBJ2-2; cdr3_aa: CASSYEGRGINTGELFF
v_call: TRBV19; j_call: TRBJ1-4; cdr3_aa: CASRAGVEPNPATNEKLFF
v_call: TRBV6-8; j_call: TRBJ1-1; cdr3_aa: CASSAWEDTEAFF
v_call: TRBV7-9; j_call: TRBJ2-1; cdr3_aa: CASTLAGAYNEQFF
v_call: TRBV11-2; j_call: TRBJ2-1; cdr3_aa: CASSLEVGTEQFF
v_call: TRBV6-4; j_call: TRBJ2-5; cdr3_aa: CANPTLRGSEETQYF
v_call: TRBV2; j_call: TRBJ2-1; cdr3_aa: CASIGNEQFF
v_call: TRBV6-1; j_call: TRBJ2-7; cdr3_aa: CASSHGTIEQYF
v_call: TRBV7-2; j_call: TRBJ2-5; cdr3_aa: CASSLLTRRKETQYF
v_call: TRBV19; j_call: TRBJ1-4; cdr3_aa: CASTRTGPNEKLFF
v_call: TRBV29-1; j_call: TRBJ2-6; cdr3_aa: CSVGRTGGSGANVLTF
v_call: TRBV7-2; j_call: TRBJ2-6; cdr3_aa: CASSLARDDYSGANVLTF
v_call: TRBV14; j_call: TRBJ2-5; cdr3_aa: CASSQDRRTGQETQYF
v_call: TRBV6-2/TRBV6-3; j_call: TRBJ1-1; cdr3_aa: CASSYGAGGFTEAFF
v_call: TRBV6-1; j_call: TRBJ2-3; cdr3_aa: CASSEEFGGGTDTQYF
v_call: TRBV19; j_call: TRBJ1-3; cdr3_aa: CASSSTGFSGNTIYF
v_call: TRBV7-9; j_call: TRBJ2-1; cdr3_aa: CASSLGRGSRNEQFF
v_call: TRBV27; j_call: TRBJ1-1; cdr3_aa: CASRQGGAEAFF
v_call: TRBV28; j_call: TRBJ2-5; cdr3_aa: CASSSWEQGAGGETQYF
v_call: TRBV5-6; j_call: TRBJ1-1; cdr3_aa: CASSPVGTPRSDRGNVNTEAFF
v_call: TRBV20-1; j_call: TRBJ1-2; cdr3_aa: CSARDRPLSGSYGYTF
v_call: TRBV6-1; j_call: TRBJ2-1; cdr3_aa: CASSEVGGGTYNEQFF
v_call: TRBV14; j_call: TRBJ2-1; cdr3_aa: CASSTPGTLYYNEQFF
v_call: TRBV7-6; j_call: TRBJ2-3; cdr3_aa: CASSLRTSGERSGGSDTQYF
v_call: TRBV5-5; j_call: TRBJ1-4; cdr3_aa: CASSSKLQATNEKLFF
v_call: TRBV7-9; j_call: TRBJ2-3; cdr3_aa: CASSPLGIASDTQYF
v_call: TRBV7-8; j_call: TRBJ2-2; cdr3_aa: CASSLALLAGDTGELFF
v_call: TRBV19; j_call: TRBJ2-2; cdr3_aa: CASSLTSGLTGELFF
v_call: TRBV29-1; j_call: TRBJ2-1; cdr3_aa: CSAGTSGGPTSYNEQFF
v_call: TRBV6-2/TRBV6-3; j_call: TRBJ1-5; cdr3_aa: CASSYSWTGDQPQHF
v_call: TRBV6-5; j_call: TRBJ2-1; cdr3_aa: CASSYFGVSGFEQFF
v_call: TRBV7-9; j_call: TRBJ1-5; cdr3_aa: CASSSGQGAPYSNQPQHF
v_call: TRBV20-1; j_call: TRBJ2-7; cdr3_aa: CSARDMRTGSSYEQYF
v_call: TRBV7-9; j_call: TRBJ2-5; cdr3_aa: CASSLSGMQETQYF
v_call: TRBV5-6; j_call: TRBJ1-2; cdr3_aa: CASGRVMTASYGYTF
v_call: TRBV27; j_call: TRBJ2-3; cdr3_aa: CASSTRLPPRTSGVADTQYF
v_call: TRBV18; j_call: TRBJ2-5; cdr3_aa: CASSPSGLAQETQYF
v_call: TRBV12-3/TRBV12-4; j_call: TRBJ1-4; cdr3_aa: CASSQYPGQGNEKLFF
v_call: TRBV6-2/TRBV6-3; j_call: TRBJ2-1; cdr3_aa: CASSYSTGLANRVGEQFF
v_call: TRBV7-9; j_call: TRBJ1-3; cdr3_aa: CASRFRSDGNTIYF
v_call: TRBV27; j_call: TRBJ1-6; cdr3_aa: CASSFTGDSYNSPLHF
v_call: TRBV6-5; j_call: TRBJ2-3; cdr3_aa: CASSYNLGDTQYF
v_call: TRBV12-5; j_call: TRBJ1-5; cdr3_aa: CASRPKGQHQPQHF
v_call: TRBV7-9; j_call: TRBJ2-1; cdr3_aa: CASSLIGPAGSYNEQFF